This T cell receptor beta chain derives from a study of T-cell memory formation after mild COVID-19 (dated by TCRdb to the early 2020s). Regarding the study in general: TCR sequence clusters from the two donors were found to be largely donor specific. The cohort comprised two young, previously healthy adult volunteers, one female and one male. Longitudinal TCRalpha and TCRbeta repertoire sequencing tracked T-cell clones expanding and contracting after mild COVID-19 in two donors.

Ficoll-Paque density gradient centrifugation was used to isolate PBMCs. Study-level results and caveats: SARS-CoV-2 specificity was not confirmed for the second-wave clones peaking on day 37. The study included only a couple of mild cases, and larger cohorts that include severe cases with pre-infection samples were judged to be necessary. Contracting CD4+ clones were found mainly in CM and EM memory subsets, while CD8+ clones were enriched in EMRA. Some responding clones were detected in pre-infection memory, which suggested that pre-existing cross-reactive memory T cells had joined the SARS-CoV-2 response. From day 15 to 85, contracting clones showed balanced CD4/CD8 phenotypes, whereas a second wave of clones that expanded from day 15 to 37 leaned towards CD4+.

The reads were generated on an Illumina NovaSeq 6000. TCRalpha and TCRbeta cDNA libraries were constructed by 5'RACE with constant-segment primers, with sample barcodes and unique molecular identifiers being introduced. Trizol reagent was used to extract RNA from every sample. The libraries were amplified in two PCR steps, and the second step added a second sample barcode and Illumina TruSeq adapters. Libraries were sequenced on an Illumina NovaSeq with 2 x 150 bp paired-end reads. The authors' analysis ran thus. Demultiplexing of reads and collapsing into UMI-guided consensus sequences were performed with migec v1.2.7. Using mixcr v2.1.11, UMI consensuses were aligned to TRA and TRB V and J templates and then assembled into clonotypes. A clonotype was counted as expanded or contracted only if both edgeR and NoisET called the change significant, with noise models trained on biological replicates. For edgeR calls, the thresholds were a false discovery rate-adjusted p below 0.01 and a log2 fold-change of 1. As an exploratory analysis of dynamics, max-normalized trajectories of the 1000 most abundant clonotypes were examined by PCA with hierarchical clustering. The CD4 or CD8 phenotype of responding clones was assigned using the separately sequenced CD4+ and CD8+ repertoires. TCRdb passed the public sequencing reads through fastp at Q25 and MiXCR, retaining productive beta sequences. One record per CDR3 amino acid sequence lists the most common genes and DNA. It is TCRdb's table, rather than the study itself, that gives the V and J calls and clone size. This sample is represented by about 190,000 distinct CDR3 sequences; around 16% of them were singletons. Of the sample, 2% to 3% falls within the top ten clones.

This clonotype was counted only a few times. Its antigen is currently not known. There are no base qualities to consult, and no much larger clone falls within one base. V trim: 1 base; J trim: 2 bases; unmatched bases: 6. The CDR3 numbers 16 residues from cysteine through phenylalanine. Only the CDR3 region is kept as DNA, spanning 48 bases read in frame from base 1. Per the germline V gene, SGHTA is the CDR1 and FQGNSA is the CDR2. Sequenced: PBMCs or a T cell subset sorted from them (not recorded which). Recombination connected TRBV7-2 to TRBJ2-7; 9 central bases correspond to TRBD2. This clonotype originated in an adult woman who had mild COVID-19 (a few samples of this study predate the infection). The sample titles of this study are shuffled in the database, so cell type and time point are left out; the donor was told from shared clones. The CDR3 has the sequence CASSLEGSSGTYEQYF. The DNA sequence follows: TGTGCCAGCAGCTTAGAAGGGTCTAGCGGGACCTACGAGCAGTACTTC.